The source of this T cell receptor (beta chain) is a study of T cell responses to AZD1222 COVID-19 vaccine. Looked up from germline, CDR1 is SGHVS and CDR2 is FQNEAQ. V lost 5 bases and J lost 3, with 11 bases in between. The CDR3 length is 13 residues. Both about-4-week and about-12-week second-dose recipients were combined. The data were produced by immunoSEQ multiplex PCR, yet TCRdb's version contains in-frame clones alone and is incomplete. The table includes around 130,000 clones, just under 95% detected once. This TCR came from an adult who received the AZD1222 COVID-19 vaccine. The source was peripheral blood, collected 28 days after the second AZD1222 dose. V usage is TRBV7-8 and J usage is TRBJ2-7; D gene ambiguous. CDR3 sequence reads: CASSTHEDYEQYF. For the CDR3, the DNA is TGTGCCAGCAGCACTCATGAGGACTACGAGCAGTACTTC. Full variable domain (remainder filled in from reference TRBV7-8 and TRBJ2-7): GAGVSQSPRYKVAKRGQDVALRCDPISGHVSLFWYQQALGQGPEFLTYFQNEAQLDKSGLPSDRFFAERPEGSVSTLKIQRTQQEDSAVYLCASSTHEDYEQYFGPGTRLTVT.